This is a list of T cell receptor beta chains from one sample in a study of cytomegalovirus exposure and HLA in healthy donors. TCRdb's copy holds only in-frame clones and misses some; the assay was immunoSEQ multiplex PCR. The sample records over 150,000 clones, 78% being singletons. Sequencing input: PBMCs. These receptors all come from a woman aged 50 to 60 in good health and CMV-seropositive. Each CDR3 is given with its conserved first and last residue. Fields, in order: J gene, clone size, D gene, V gene, CDR3 protein, CDR3 DNA. A D gene is named only where the DNA matches it firmly. Clone size, where shown, is once, few, many, or a class for clones that have expanded.

J: TRBJ1-6; size: once; D: TRBD1; V: TRBV5-1; CDR3: CASSPQGTGAPLHF; DNA: TGCGCCAGCAGCCCTCAGGGGACAGGGGCACCCCTCCACTTT
J: TRBJ1-6; size: NA; D: NA; V: TRBV5-6; CDR3: CASSLRATGSPLHF; DNA: TGTGCCAGCAGCTTGAGGGCGACGGGGTCACCCCTCCACTTT
J: TRBJ1-1; size: NA; D: TRBD1; V: TRBV10-3; CDR3: CAIKSGQGEAFF; DNA: TGTGCCATCAAATCCGGACAGGGCGAAGCTTTCTTT
J: TRBJ2-3; size: NA; D: NA; V: TRBV4-2; CDR3: CASSPPGDTQYF; DNA: TGTGCCAGCAGCCCCCCCGGGGATACGCAGTATTTT
J: TRBJ2-7; size: NA; D: NA; V: TRBV6-5; CDR3: CASRSQGGSYEQYF; DNA: TGTGCCAGCAGATCGCAGGGAGGCTCCTACGAGCAGTACTTC
J: TRBJ2-1; size: few; D: NA; V: TRBV9; CDR3: CASSVGRQAPFF; DNA: TGTGCCAGCAGCGTAGGGCGACAGGCCCCGTTCTTC
J: TRBJ2-1; size: NA; D: TRBD2; V: TRBV27; CDR3: CASSPWTSGDLWEQFF; DNA: TGTGCCAGCAGTCCATGGACTAGCGGGGACCTGTGGGAGCAGTTCTTC
J: TRBJ2-1; size: NA; D: TRBD1; V: TRBV11-2; CDR3: CASSLRDRGNNEQFF; DNA: TGTGCCAGCAGCTTAAGGGACAGGGGGAATAATGAGCAGTTCTTC
J: TRBJ1-1; size: NA; D: TRBD1; V: TRBV19; CDR3: CASSLGQSNTEAFF; DNA: TGTGCCAGTAGTCTGGGACAGTCGAACACTGAAGCTTTCTTT
J: TRBJ1-5; size: NA; D: TRBD1; V: TRBV19; CDR3: CASTIGQASYSNQPQHF; DNA: TGTGCCAGTACCATAGGACAGGCCAGTTATAGCAATCAGCCCCAGCATTTT
J: TRBJ1-3; size: NA; D: TRBD1; V: TRBV13; CDR3: CASSSVVTGEDSGNTIYF; DNA: TGTGCCAGCAGCTCGGTCGTAACAGGGGAGGACTCTGGAAACACCATATATTTT
J: TRBJ2-7; size: few; D: TRBD1; V: TRBV6-5; CDR3: CASSKGDSSYEQYF; DNA: TGTGCCAGCAGTAAAGGGGACAGCTCCTACGAGCAGTACTTC
J: TRBJ2-7; size: NA; D: TRBD2; V: TRBV6-6; CDR3: CASSYPRLAGKDEQYF; DNA: TGTGCCAGCAGTTACCCCAGACTAGCGGGGAAGGACGAGCAGTACTTC
J: TRBJ2-3; size: NA; D: NA; V: TRBV5-6; CDR3: CASSWGGGGANTQYF; DNA: TGTGCCAGCAGCTGGGGTGGGGGGGGCGCGAATACGCAGTATTTT
J: TRBJ1-1; size: NA; D: NA; V: TRBV2; CDR3: CASRGTRAGTEAFF; DNA: TGTGCCAGCAGGGGTACTCGGGCGGGCACTGAAGCTTTCTTT
J: TRBJ2-1; size: NA; D: TRBD1; V: TRBV11-3; CDR3: CASSLGGTGASNEQFF; DNA: TGTGCCAGCAGCCTGGGAGGGACAGGGGCCTCCAATGAGCAGTTCTTC
J: TRBJ2-1; size: NA; D: TRBD2; V: TRBV11-2; CDR3: CASSLDLVLAGEQFF; DNA: TGTGCCAGCAGCTTAGATTTAGTACTAGCGGGGGAGCAGTTCTTC
J: TRBJ2-5; size: NA; D: TRBD1; V: TRBV15; CDR3: CATSRDGGGTGGEETQYF; DNA: TGTGCCACCAGCAGAGATGGGGGAGGGACAGGGGGCGAGGAGACCCAGTACTTC
J: TRBJ2-7; size: NA; D: NA; V: TRBV19; CDR3: CASSIQGREYEQYF; DNA: TGTGCCAGTAGTATACAGGGCAGGGAATACGAGCAGTACTTC
J: TRBJ2-1; size: NA; D: TRBD2; V: TRBV4-1; CDR3: CASSSQRESDNEQFF; DNA: TGCGCCAGCAGCTCTCAGCGGGAGAGTGACAATGAGCAGTTCTTC